A single sample is the source of the 11 T cell receptor beta chains below, sequenced in a study of blood T cell repertoires in COVID-19. Assay used: immunoSEQ multiplex PCR; TCRdb lists only in-frame clones, some missing. The sample includes over 120,000 clones, over 75% of them seen just once. The sample was PBMCs or T cells enriched from blood (not recorded which). The receptors originated from a woman in her 50s who had recovered from COVID-19.

V is TRBV19 and J is TRBJ1-5, with D hard to call. Germline CDR1 is LNHDA and CDR2 is SQIVND (reference sequence). The CDR3 is made up of 15 amino acids. V was clipped by 4 bases and J by 0 bases, with 10 bases between them. This CDR3 reads CASSKGRDSNQPQHF. CDR3 in DNA: TGTGCCAGTAGTAAAGGACGGGATAGCAATCAGCCCCAGCATTTT.

This chain links TRBV5-1 with TRBJ1-1; D is ambiguous. The V gene's germline CDR1 is SGHRS and CDR2 YFSETQ. This CDR3 region has 14 residues. V lost 4 bases to trimming and J lost 0 bases, with 10 bases between them. The CDR3 loop reads CASSAVSMNTEAFF. CDR3 nucleotides: TGCGCCAGCAGCGCCGTTAGTATGAACACTGAAGCTTTCTTT.

The chain joins TRBV19 to TRBJ2-2, with D unclear. Trimming stripped 2 bases from V and 5 bases from J, with 21 bases between. The V gene's germline CDR1 is LNHDA and CDR2 SQIVND (reference sequence). CDR3 size: 18 residues. Here the CDR3 reads CASSIRQALSLLTGELFF. CDR3 coding DNA: TGTGCCAGTAGTATAAGGCAGGCCCTAAGTCTCCTTACCGGGGAGCTGTTTTTT.

This chain connects TRBV2 to TRBJ1-1; D not certain. The V gene's germline CDR1 is SNHLY and CDR2 FYNNEI. The CDR3 consists of 15 residues. The V end was cut by 3 bases, the J end by 1 base, with 12 bases between. The CDR3 spells CASSETLGRNTEAFF. Here the CDR3 DNA reads TGTGCCAGCAGTGAGACTCTGGGGAGGAACACTGAAGCTTTCTTT.

This chain links TRBV6-2 or TRBV6-3 with TRBJ2-7; a weak D match, TRBD2 (6 bases). The germline CDR1 and CDR2 sequences are MNHEY and SVGEGT. Trimming stripped 4 bases from V and 2 bases from J, with 12 bases between. The CDR3 is made up of 14 amino acids. The CDR3 sequence: CASSWGLITYEQYF. The CDR3 DNA sequence: TGTGCCAGCAGTTGGGGACTTATTACCTACGAGCAGTACTTC.

Here the CDR3 reads CASRSNRGETQYF. Here the CDR3 DNA reads TGTGCCAGCAGGTCCAACAGGGGGGAGACCCAGTACTTC. This sequence joins TRBV7-3 and TRBJ2-5; 8 positions agree with TRBD1. After removal of 6 bases from V and 5 bases from J, the junction contained 5 bases not matched to a gene. CDR3 size: 13 residues. CDR1 is SGHTA, CDR2 FQGTGA, per germline.

The rearrangement joins TRBV7-9 to TRBJ2-5, with 7 nucleotides matching TRBD2. Germline assignment: CDR1 SEHNR and CDR2 FQNEAQ (reference sequence). This CDR3 region has 15 residues. V lost 5 bases and J lost 4; bases outside the gene matches: 10. CDR3 protein: CASSLIGRGLETQYF. The CDR3 DNA reads TGTGCCAGCAGCCTAATCGGGCGGGGGTTAGAGACCCAGTACTTC.

V gene TRBV7-8 combines with J gene TRBJ1-1; a weak D match, TRBD1 (6 bases). The length of the CDR3 is 15 residues. V was pared by 5 bases and J by 5 bases, with 18 bases between. Germline values: CDR1 SGHVS, CDR2 FQNEAQ. The CDR3 sequence: CASSPYRGADTEAFF. DNA of the CDR3: TGTGCCAGCAGCCCTTACCGGGGGGCAGATACTGAAGCTTTCTTT.

This rearrangement joins TRBV11-2 to TRBJ2-7, with a possible D match to TRBD1 (6 bases). CDR1 and CDR2 from the germline V gene are SGHAT and FQNNGV. V was pared by 2 bases and J by 1 base, with 12 bases between. This CDR3 contains 15 residues. The CDR3, as DNA: TGTGCCAGCAGCTTAACAGACAGGCCTTCCTACGAGCAGTACTTC. Translation gives CASSLTDRPSYEQYF.

The sample holds a few counts of this clone. J is TRBJ2-5 and V is TRBV7-8, with TRBD2 identical over 7 bases. Looked up from germline, CDR1 is SGHVS and CDR2 is FQNEAQ. The trim removed 4 bases at V and 5 bases at J, leaving 4 bases unmatched. This CDR3 is built from 13 residues. The CDR3 bases are TGTGCCAGCAGCTCAGGGACTACGGAGACCCAGTACTTC. Protein product: CASSSGTTETQYF.

This clone is a singleton in its sample. This rearrangement joins TRBV9 to TRBJ2-1, with unresolved D. In germline, CDR1 is SGDLS, CDR2 YYNGEE. The V gene lost 0 bases and the J gene lost 7 bases, with 17 bases spanning the gap. The CDR3 length is 16 residues. For the CDR3, the DNA is TGTGCCAGCAGCGTAGGAGGCAGAGCATTTGGAAATGAGCAGTTCTTC. As protein: CASSVGGRAFGNEQFF. Together with reference TRBV9 and TRBJ2-1, the CDR3 gives the full variable domain: DSGVTQTPKHLITATGQRVTLRCSPRSGDLSVYWYQQSLDQGLQFLIQYYNGEERAKGNILERFSAQQFPDLHSELNLSSLELGDSALYFCASSVGGRAFGNEQFFGPGTRLTVL.